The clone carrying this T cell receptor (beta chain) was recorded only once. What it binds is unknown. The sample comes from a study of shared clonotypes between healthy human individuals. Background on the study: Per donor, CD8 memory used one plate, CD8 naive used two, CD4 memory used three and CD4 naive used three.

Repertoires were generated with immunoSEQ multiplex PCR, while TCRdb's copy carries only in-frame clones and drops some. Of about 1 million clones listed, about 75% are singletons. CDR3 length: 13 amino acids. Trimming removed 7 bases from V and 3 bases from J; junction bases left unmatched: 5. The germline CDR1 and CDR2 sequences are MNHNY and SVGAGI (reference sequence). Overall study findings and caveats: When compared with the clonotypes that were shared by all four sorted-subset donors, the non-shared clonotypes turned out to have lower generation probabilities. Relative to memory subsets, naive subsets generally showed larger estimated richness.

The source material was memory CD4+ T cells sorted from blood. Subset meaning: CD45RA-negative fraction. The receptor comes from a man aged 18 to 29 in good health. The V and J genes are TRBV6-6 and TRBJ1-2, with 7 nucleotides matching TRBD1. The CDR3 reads CASMLGTDYGYTF. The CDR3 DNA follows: TGTGCCAGCATGCTTGGGACAGACTATGGCTACACCTTC.